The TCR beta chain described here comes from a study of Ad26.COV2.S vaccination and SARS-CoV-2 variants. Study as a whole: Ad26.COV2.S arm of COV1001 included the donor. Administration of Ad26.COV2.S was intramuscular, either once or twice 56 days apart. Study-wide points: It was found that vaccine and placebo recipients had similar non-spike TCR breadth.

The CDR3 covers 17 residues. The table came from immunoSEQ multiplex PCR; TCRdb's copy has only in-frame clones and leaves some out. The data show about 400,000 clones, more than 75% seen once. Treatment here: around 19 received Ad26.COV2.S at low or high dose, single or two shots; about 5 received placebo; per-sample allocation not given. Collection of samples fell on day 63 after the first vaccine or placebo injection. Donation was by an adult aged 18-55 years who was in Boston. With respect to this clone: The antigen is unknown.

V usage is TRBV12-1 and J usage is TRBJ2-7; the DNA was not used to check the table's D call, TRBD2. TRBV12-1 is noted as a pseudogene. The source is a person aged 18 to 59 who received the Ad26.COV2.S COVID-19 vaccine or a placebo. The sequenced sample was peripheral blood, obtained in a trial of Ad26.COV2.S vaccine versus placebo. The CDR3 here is CASSLRLAGGSSYEQYF. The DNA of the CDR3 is TGTGCCAGCAGTCTAAGGCTAGCGGGGGGAAGCTCCTACGAGCAGTACTTC.